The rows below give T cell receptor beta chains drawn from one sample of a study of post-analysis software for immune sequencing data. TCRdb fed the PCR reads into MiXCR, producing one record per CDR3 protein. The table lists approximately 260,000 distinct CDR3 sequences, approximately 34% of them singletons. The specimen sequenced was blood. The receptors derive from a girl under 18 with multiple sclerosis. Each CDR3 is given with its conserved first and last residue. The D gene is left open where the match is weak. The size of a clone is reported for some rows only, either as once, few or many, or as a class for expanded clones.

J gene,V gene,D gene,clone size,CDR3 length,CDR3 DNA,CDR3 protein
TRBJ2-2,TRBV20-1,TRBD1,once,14,TGCAGTGCCAGGGACAGGGAAGTCACCGGGGAGCTGCTTTTT,CSARDREVTGELLF
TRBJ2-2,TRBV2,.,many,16,TGTGCCAGCAGTGTGGAGGGACAGTCGAACACCGGGGAGCTGTTTTTT,CASSVEGQSNTGELFF
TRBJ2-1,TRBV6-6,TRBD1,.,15,TGTGCCAGCAGGGAGGGACAGGGGGCGCTGGATGAGCAGTTCTTC,CASREGQGALDEQFF
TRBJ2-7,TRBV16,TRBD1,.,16,TGTGCCAGCAGCCAGAAAGTTGGGACAGGGAATTACGAGCAGTACTTC,CASSQKVGTGNYEQYF
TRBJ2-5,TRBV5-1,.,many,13,TGCGCCAGCAGCTTGGAATTACTAGAGACCCAGTACTTC,CASSLELLETQYF
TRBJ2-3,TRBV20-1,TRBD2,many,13,TGCAGTGCTAGGGGACTAGTCACAGATACGCAGTATTTT,CSARGLVTDTQYF
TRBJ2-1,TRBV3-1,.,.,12,TGTGCCAGCAGCTTTCTTTCTGGTGAGCAGTTCTTC,CASSFLSGEQFF
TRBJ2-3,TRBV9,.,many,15,TGTGCCAGCAGCCTGTCGAGAGGTGAGGGGAATACGCAGTATTTT,CASSLSRGEGNTQYF
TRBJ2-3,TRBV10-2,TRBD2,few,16,TGCGCCAGCAGTCCACCGACTAGCGGGACGGCCCCTACGCAGTATTTT,CASSPPTSGTAPTQYF
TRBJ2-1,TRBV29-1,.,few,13,TGCAGCGCTGGGCCGAGGTTGGTAGGTGAGCAGTTCTTC,CSAGPRLVGEQFF
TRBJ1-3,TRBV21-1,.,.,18,TGTGCCAGCAGCAATAAGGCGGGACGGCCAGGCTCTGGAAACACCATATATTTT,CASSNKAGRPGSGNTIYF
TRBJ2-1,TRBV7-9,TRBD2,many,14,TGTGCCAGCAGGCCGGGGGGGGGGTACAATGAGCAGTTCTTC,CASRPGGGYNEQFF
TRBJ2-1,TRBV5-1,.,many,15,TGCGCCAGCAGCTTGGGTGGGGGGCCGGGGAAGGAGCAGTTCTTC,CASSLGGGPGKEQFF
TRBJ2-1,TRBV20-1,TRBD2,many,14,TGCAGTGCTAGAATTAGCGGGGACGTCAATGAGCAGTTCTTC,CSARISGDVNEQFF
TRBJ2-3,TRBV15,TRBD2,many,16,TGTGCCACCAGCAGAGCCCTAGCGGGGGGGCAAGATACGCAGTATTTT,CATSRALAGGQDTQYF
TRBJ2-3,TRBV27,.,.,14,TGTGCCAGCAGTGTAACGCAAGCGAGCGATACGCAGTATTTT,CASSVTQASDTQYF
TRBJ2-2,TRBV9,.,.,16,TGTGCCAGCAGCGTAGACCAGGGGATGATTCCCGGGGAGCTGTTTTTT,CASSVDQGMIPGELFF
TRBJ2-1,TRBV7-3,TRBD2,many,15,TGTGCCAGCAGCCAGAGACTAGCGGGTTACAATGAGCAGTTCTTC,CASSQRLAGYNEQFF
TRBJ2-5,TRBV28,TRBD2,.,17,TGTGCCAGCAGTCCAACCCCGGGACTAGCGGTCCAAGAGACCCAGTACTTC,CASSPTPGLAVQETQYF
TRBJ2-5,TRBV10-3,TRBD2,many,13,TGTGCCAAGTGTATAGCGGGAGGCGAGACCCAGTACTTC,CAKCIAGGETQYF